This is a list of T cell receptor beta chains from one sample in a study of naive and memory T cell subsets. One entry per CDR3 protein results from TCRdb running MiXCR on the UMI-ligation and nested PCR reads. The sample shows around 110,000 distinct CDR3 sequences, about 36% of them seen only once. Sample: central memory CD4+ T cells from blood. These receptor sequences come from a human donor in good health. The CDR3 runs from the conserved cysteine through the conserved F or W. A D gene is named only where the DNA matches it firmly. Clone size is not always given. Where it is, it says once, few, many or a class for expanded clones.

TRBV5-1	-	TRBJ2-4	-	CASSTDAGKNIQYF	TGCGCCAGCAGCACTGACGCAGGCAAAAACATTCAGTACTTC
TRBV10-3	-	TRBJ1-1	-	CAISDQAGRTEAFF	TGTGCCATCAGTGATCAGGCAGGGCGGACTGAAGCTTTCTTT
TRBV7-2	-	TRBJ1-6	few	CAIKRQGTSYNSPLHF	TGTGCCATCAAGCGCCAGGGAACCTCCTATAATTCACCCCTCCACTTT
TRBV19	TRBD2	TRBJ2-3	-	CASSIPGLAASTDTQYF	TGTGCCAGTAGTATACCGGGACTAGCGGCTAGCACAGATACGCAGTATTTT
TRBV10-3	TRBD2	TRBJ2-7	few	CATGGTSGNEQYF	TGTGCCACCGGAGGGACTAGCGGGAACGAGCAGTACTTC
TRBV5-1	-	TRBJ2-1	-	CASREVGDEQFF	TGCGCCAGCAGGGAAGTCGGAGATGAGCAGTTCTTC
TRBV2	-	TRBJ1-5	-	CASSAVFGVHQPQHF	TGTGCCAGCAGTGCTGTGTTCGGGGTTCATCAGCCCCAGCATTTT
TRBV29-1	TRBD1	TRBJ2-5	-	CSVERGGSSGTGGLQETQYF	TGCAGCGTTGAAAGAGGTGGCTCGTCCGGGACAGGGGGCCTCCAAGAGACCCAGTACTTC
TRBV28	-	TRBJ2-5	few	CASRSATDFFQETQYF	TGTGCCAGCAGATCCGCGACTGATTTTTTCCAAGAGACCCAGTACTTC
TRBV6-2/TRBV6-3	-	TRBJ2-1	-	CASSYSGGRGEQFF	TGTGCCAGCAGTTACTCTGGCGGAAGGGGAGAGCAGTTCTTC
TRBV19	-	TRBJ1-1	-	CASIKGQRGTEAFF	TGTGCCAGTATCAAAGGACAGCGGGGGACTGAAGCTTTCTTT
TRBV30	-	TRBJ1-1	-	CAWSVLGQTDTEAFF	TGTGCCTGGAGTGTACTCGGACAGACCGACACTGAAGCTTTCTTT
TRBV19	TRBD1	TRBJ2-7	once	CASSDRALSQQYF	TGTGCCAGTAGTGACAGGGCCCTAAGCCAGCAGTACTTC
TRBV5-4	-	TRBJ2-7	few	CASSPPGREQYF	TGTGCCAGCAGCCCCCCGGGGCGCGAGCAGTACTTC
TRBV28	TRBD2	TRBJ2-1	-	CASSTPNHKRETPYNEQFF	TGTGCCAGCAGCACTCCCAACCACAAGCGGGAGACCCCCTACAATGAGCAGTTCTTC
TRBV27	TRBD2	TRBJ2-1	few	CASSRRTSGGTYNEQFF	TGTGCCAGCAGTCGTCGGACTAGCGGGGGTACCTACAATGAGCAGTTCTTC
TRBV7-9	-	TRBJ1-1	-	CASSLVGGEGTEAFF	TGTGCCAGCAGCTTAGTCGGGGGGGAGGGCACTGAAGCTTTCTTT
TRBV28	TRBD2	TRBJ2-1	-	CASSSGPGTSYNEQFF	TGTGCCAGCAGTTCGGGACCCGGGACTAGTTATAATGAGCAGTTCTTC
TRBV20-1	TRBD2	TRBJ2-5	few	CSVGRGQETQYF	TGCAGTGTCGGGAGGGGGCAAGAGACCCAGTACTTC
TRBV29-1	TRBD2	TRBJ2-1	few	CSVEDRASGRNEQFF	TGCAGCGTTGAAGATAGGGCTAGCGGGAGAAATGAGCAGTTCTTC
TRBV29-1	TRBD2	TRBJ2-3	-	CSVGAAGGSTDTQYF	TGCAGCGTTGGGGCGGCGGGAGGGTCCACAGATACGCAGTATTTT
TRBV27	TRBD1	TRBJ1-5	-	CASKNEGRQGDQPQHF	TGTGCCAGCAAAAACGAAGGACGACAGGGAGATCAGCCCCAGCATTTT
TRBV28	-	TRBJ2-7	-	CASSRTRGLRF	TGTGCCAGCAGCCGTACAAGGGGGTTGCGCTTC
TRBV21-1	-	TRBJ2-1	-	CASSHNRVESEQFF	TGTGCCAGCAGCCATAACAGGGTAGAGAGTGAGCAGTTCTTC
TRBV19	-	TRBJ1-2	-	CASGYGYTF	TGTGCCAGTGGCTATGGCTACACCTTC
TRBV6-2/TRBV6-3	-	TRBJ2-5	-	CASTKVGGRTQYF	TGTGCCAGCACCAAGGTTGGGGGTAGGACCCAGTACTTC
TRBV6-5	-	TRBJ1-1	few	CASSYEGRGTEAFF	TGTGCCAGCAGTTACGAGGGGCGCGGAACTGAAGCTTTCTTT
TRBV2	-	TRBJ2-7	few	CASYRGRDEQYF	TGTGCCAGCTACAGGGGGAGGGACGAGCAGTACTTC
TRBV11-2	TRBD1	TRBJ1-5	-	CASSQAGGIMPQHF	TGTGCCAGCAGCCAAGCAGGGGGAATCATGCCCCAGCATTTT
TRBV2	-	TRBJ2-7	-	CASRELRGQYF	TGTGCCAGCAGGGAACTTAGGGGGCAGTACTTC
TRBV20-1	-	TRBJ2-6	-	CSAGRQSFSGANVLTF	TGCAGTGCTGGGCGACAGAGCTTTTCTGGGGCCAACGTCCTGACTTTC
TRBV7-9	-	TRBJ2-5	-	CASSLAGERETQYF	TGTGCCAGCAGCTTAGCCGGGGAACGAGAGACCCAGTACTTC
TRBV12-3/TRBV12-4	-	TRBJ1-5	few	CASSPWGGLDQPQHF	TGTGCCAGCAGCCCCTGGGGGGGGCTTGATCAGCCCCAGCATTTT